These 8 T cell receptor beta chains were all obtained from the same sample, sequenced in a study of identical twins listed by TCRdb under 2016. The method was 5' RACE. This sample was sequenced with an Illumina HiSeq 2000. TCRdb applied fastp at Q25 and MiXCR to the public reads, then kept only in-frame beta chains. Under each unique CDR3 protein, matching rows form one entry showing the most common genes and DNA. The sample data list about 190,000 distinct CDR3 sequences, and 15% to 20% of these were observed just once. Of the sample, 35% to 45% falls within the top ten clones. These data also formed part of another study, on T cells expressing NK-cell markers.

Sample: CD8+ T cells sorted from blood. The receptors here all came from a woman aged 18-30 years in good health.

CDR3 protein: CASSLFQPSYEQYF. As DNA, the CDR3 is TGCGCCAGCAGCTTATTTCAGCCCTCATACGAGCAGTACTTC. This chain joins TRBV5-1 and TRBJ2-7; D not resolved. Germline values: CDR1 SGHRS, CDR2 YFSETQ. Trimming removed 2 bases from V and 4 bases from J, with 13 bases in between. This CDR3 has 14 residues.

This clonotype was observed a handful of times. The chain uses TRBV28 and TRBJ1-2; tentatively, D is TRBD1 (6 bases). CDR1 and CDR2 (germline): MDHEN, SYDVKM. Trimming stripped 6 bases from V and 1 base from J, with 9 bases between. This CDR3 region has 13 residues. CDR3 sequence (DNA): TGTGCCAGCAGGGACAGAAGTAACTATGGCTACACCTTC. Amino acids: CASRDRSNYGYTF.

This clonotype was recorded many times. The rearrangement joins TRBV11-2 to TRBJ2-7; 9 nucleotides align to TRBD2. The germline V gene encodes CDR1 SGHAT and CDR2 FQNNGV. J lost 3 bases, V lost 6 bases, and 18 bases had no gene match. The CDR3 contains 18 residues. CDR3 sequence: CASRLQNLGREGDYEQYF. CDR3 nucleotide sequence: TGTGCCAGCAGATTACAGAATCTAGGGCGGGAGGGCGACTACGAGCAGTACTTC. The complete variable domain, with remaining parts taken from reference TRBV11-2 and TRBJ2-7, reads EAGVAQSPRYKIIEKRQSVAFWCNPISGHATLYWYQQILGQGPKLLIQFQNNGVVDDSQLPKDRFSAERLKGVDSTLKIQPAKLEDSAVYLCASRLQNLGREGDYEQYFGPGTRLTVT.

This clonotype appeared once. The rearrangement uses TRBV13 and TRBJ1-2; D is ambiguous. The CDR3 consists of 13 residues. Trimming took 4 bases from V and 2 from J, leaving 8 bases between them. Germline lookup yields CDR1 PRHDT and CDR2 FYEKMQ (reference sequence). Here the CDR3 reads CASSSGRNYGYTF. The CDR3 nucleotides are TGTGCCAGCAGCTCTGGACGGAACTATGGCTACACCTTC. Full variable domain (missing parts from reference TRBV13 and TRBJ1-2): AAGVIQSPRHLIKEKRETATLKCYPIPRHDTVYWYQQGPGQDPQFLISFYEKMQSDKGSIPDRFSAQQFSDYHSELNMSSLELGDSALYFCASSSGRNYGYTFGSGTRLTVV.

The V gene is TRBV20-1, the J gene TRBJ2-3; no clear D gene. This CDR3 has 11 amino acids. Trimming left V 5 bases short and J 7 bases short, with 10 bases between. CDR1 and CDR2 from the germline V gene are DFQATT and SNEGSKA (reference sequence). CDR3 region: CSAPYGHTQYF. In DNA form, the CDR3 reads TGCAGTGCTCCTTACGGCCATACGCAGTATTTT.

This clonotype showed up just a few times. The chain has TRBV12-3 or TRBV12-4 and TRBJ2-7; 7 nucleotides line up with TRBD2. CDR3 size: 14 residues. V gave up 3 bases and J gave up 6 bases; unmatched junction bases: 8. The CDR3 here is CASSLGGILAEQYF. The DNA for the CDR3 is TGTGCCAGCAGTTTGGGGGGGATCCTAGCCGAGCAGTACTTC.

This clonotype was recorded a few times. The chain links TRBV12-3 or TRBV12-4 to TRBJ2-1; 10 nucleotides match TRBD2. Losses at the gene ends were 5 bases for V and 0 bases for J; bases not matched to a gene: 4. This CDR3 comprises 16 residues. The CDR3 here is CASSTSGTSSYNEQFF. CDR3 DNA: TGTGCCAGCAGTACTAGCGGGACTAGCTCCTACAATGAGCAGTTCTTC.

This clonotype was found many times. This chain uses TRBV20-1 with TRBJ2-1; TRBD2 aligns across 9 bases. This CDR3 spans 16 amino acids. Germline V gene sequence: CDR1 DFQATT, CDR2 SNEGSKA (reference sequence). After removal of 6 bases from V and 4 bases from J, the junction contained 13 bases not matched to a gene. The CDR3 is CSALPDLAGRYNEQFF. The CDR3 DNA sequence: TGCAGTGCCCTTCCCGACCTAGCGGGGAGATACAATGAGCAGTTCTTC.